These 8 T cell receptor beta chains were all obtained from the same sample, sequenced in a study of T-cell reconstitution after alpha-beta-depleted transplantation in children. Preparation of the TCRbeta library was carried out with unique molecular identifiers. TCRdb redid the calling of the PCR reads with MiXCR, one entry per CDR3 protein. The repertoire holds roughly 500,000 distinct CDR3 sequences, around 19% seen once, with around 3.3% in the top ten. The starting material was PBMCs from the stem cell graft donor, obtained from the stem cell graft. These receptors came from a human donor who donated a stem cell graft to a child with acute lymphoblastic leukemia.

The V and J genes are TRBV21-1 and TRBJ2-1; TRBD1, the D gene given by the table, was not confirmed from the DNA. TRBV21-1 is annotated as a pseudogene. The CDR3 contains 16 residues. The chain's CDR3 is CASCPWGAPSYNEQFF. In DNA, the CDR3 is TGTGCCAGCTGTCCCTGGGGGGCCCCCTCCTACAATGAGCAGTTCTTC.

This clonotype has just one count. Here the CDR3 reads CATTGNSGNTIYF. CDR3 bases: TGTGCCACCACTGGGAACTCTGGAAACACCATATATTTT. The chain uses TRBV24-1 and TRBJ1-3; D is uncertain. The CDR3 loop spans 13 amino acids. Germline lookup yields CDR1 KGHDR and CDR2 SFDVKD. Trimming took 8 bases from V and 0 from J, leaving 7 bases between them.

This chain joins TRBV29-1 and TRBJ2-1; 7 bases map to TRBD2. This CDR3 region has 14 residues. Germline V gives CDR1 SQVTM, CDR2 ANQGSEA. Trimming at V came to 7 bases and at J to 4 bases, leaving 10 bases not matched to a gene. The CDR3: CSAQGGRGYNEQFF. CDR3 in DNA: TGCAGCGCCCAGGGCGGGAGAGGGTACAATGAGCAGTTCTTC.

In this sample, this clonotype turned up a few times. This chain connects TRBV5-6 to TRBJ2-1; perhaps TRBD2 as D (5 bases). The germline CDR1 and CDR2 sequences are SGHDT and YYEEEE. The V end was cut by 1 base, the J end by 7 bases, with 12 bases between. The CDR3 sequence is 14 residues long. The chain's CDR3 is CASSLIVDSNEQFF. CDR3 in DNA: TGTGCCAGCAGCTTGATCGTGGACTCAAATGAGCAGTTCTTC.

This chain links TRBV21-1 with TRBJ1-6; whether TRBD1, the table's D call, matches the DNA was not checked. TRBV21-1 is termed a pseudogene. The CDR3 is 13 amino acids. CDR3 nucleotide sequence: TGTGCCAGCTATAGGACAGGGCCCTCACCCCTCCACTTT. Its protein product is CASYRTGPSPLHF.

This clonotype has only a few counts. Here the CDR3 DNA reads TGCGCCAGCAGCTTGTCGCCAGGGCAGAACACTGAAGCTTTCTTT. Translation: CASSLSPGQNTEAFF. The chain carries TRBV5-1 and TRBJ1-1; TRBD1 might be the D (5 bases). Germline CDR1 and CDR2: SGHRS and YFSETQ. The V and J ends lost 1 base and 1 base respectively, with 11 bases between them. This CDR3 is 15 amino acids long.

This chain uses TRBV5-6 with TRBJ2-1; 11 nucleotides agree with TRBD2. CDR3 length: 16 residues. The germline gives CDR1 SGHDT, CDR2 YYEEEE. V lost 3 bases and J lost 7; bases outside the gene matches: 9. The CDR3 loop reads CASSSATSGRHNEQFF. The CDR3 nucleotides are TGTGCCAGCAGCTCCGCCACTAGCGGGAGACATAATGAGCAGTTCTTC.

This clonotype was picked up a small number of times. The chain is built from TRBV5-1 and TRBJ1-5, with D tentatively TRBD1 (5 bases). CDR1 is SGHRS, CDR2 YFSETQ, per germline. The CDR3 spans 16 residues. V was clipped by 0 bases and J by 4 bases, with 14 bases between them. This CDR3 reads CASSLGDPEGNQPQHF. DNA of the CDR3: TGCGCCAGCAGCTTGGGGGACCCCGAGGGGAATCAGCCCCAGCATTTT.